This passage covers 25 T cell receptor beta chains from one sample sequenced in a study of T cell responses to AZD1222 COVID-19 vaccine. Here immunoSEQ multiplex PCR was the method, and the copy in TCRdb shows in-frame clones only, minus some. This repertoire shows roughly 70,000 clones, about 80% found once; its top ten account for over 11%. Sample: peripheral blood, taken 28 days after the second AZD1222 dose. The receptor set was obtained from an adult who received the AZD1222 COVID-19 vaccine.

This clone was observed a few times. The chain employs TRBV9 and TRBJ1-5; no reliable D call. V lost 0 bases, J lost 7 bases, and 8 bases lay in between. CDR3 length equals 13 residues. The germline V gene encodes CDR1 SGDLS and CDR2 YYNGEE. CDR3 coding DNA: TGTGCCAGCAGCGTAGAGGGAGACCAGCCCCAGCATTTT. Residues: CASSVEGDQPQHF.

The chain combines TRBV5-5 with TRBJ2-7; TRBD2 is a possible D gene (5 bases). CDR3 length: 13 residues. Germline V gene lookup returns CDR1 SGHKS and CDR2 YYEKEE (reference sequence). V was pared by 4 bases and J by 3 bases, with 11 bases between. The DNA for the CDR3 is TGTGCCAGCAGCGTAACTAGGGACTACGAGCAGTACTTC. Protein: CASSVTRDYEQYF.

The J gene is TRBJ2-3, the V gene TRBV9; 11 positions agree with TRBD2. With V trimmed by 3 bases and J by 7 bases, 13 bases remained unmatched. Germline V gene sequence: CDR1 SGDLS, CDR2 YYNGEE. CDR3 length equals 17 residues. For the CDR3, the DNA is TGTGCCAGCAGCGGGGAGGCCGGGACTAGCGGACCAAATACGCAGTATTTT. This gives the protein CASSGEAGTSGPNTQYF.

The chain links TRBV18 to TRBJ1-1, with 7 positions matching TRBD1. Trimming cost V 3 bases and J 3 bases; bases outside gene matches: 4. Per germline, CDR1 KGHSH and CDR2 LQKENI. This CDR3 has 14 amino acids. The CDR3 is CASSPTQGHTEAFF. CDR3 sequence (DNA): TGTGCCAGCTCACCGACACAGGGGCACACTGAAGCTTTCTTT.

In nucleotides, the CDR3 is TGTGCCACCAAGGGGGACGGAGGATACGAGCAGTACTTC. This gives the protein CATKGDGGYEQYF. The chain has TRBV6-5 and TRBJ2-7; weak D call: TRBD1 (6 bases). V lost 10 bases and J 4 bases, leaving 17 bases between the germline ends. The CDR3 runs to 13 residues. Germline CDR1 and CDR2: MNHEY and SVGAGI.

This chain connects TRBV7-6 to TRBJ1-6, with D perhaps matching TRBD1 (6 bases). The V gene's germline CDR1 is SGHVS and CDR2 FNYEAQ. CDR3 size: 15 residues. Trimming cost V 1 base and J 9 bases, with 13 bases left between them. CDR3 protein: CASSLERGGGSPLHF. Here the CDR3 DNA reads TGTGCCAGCAGCTTAGAGCGAGGGGGTGGTTCACCCCTCCACTTT.

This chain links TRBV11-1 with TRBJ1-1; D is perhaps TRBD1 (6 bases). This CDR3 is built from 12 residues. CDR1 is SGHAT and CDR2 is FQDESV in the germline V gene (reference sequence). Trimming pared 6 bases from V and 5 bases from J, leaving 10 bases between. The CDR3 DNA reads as TGTGCCAGCAGGAAAGGGGGGACTGAAGCTTTCTTT. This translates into CASRKGGTEAFF.

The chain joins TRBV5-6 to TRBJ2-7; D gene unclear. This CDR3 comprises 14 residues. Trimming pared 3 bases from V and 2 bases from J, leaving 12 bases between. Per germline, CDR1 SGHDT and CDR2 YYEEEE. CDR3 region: CASSSETAAYEQYF. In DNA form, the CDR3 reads TGTGCCAGCAGCTCGGAAACCGCCGCCTACGAGCAGTACTTC.

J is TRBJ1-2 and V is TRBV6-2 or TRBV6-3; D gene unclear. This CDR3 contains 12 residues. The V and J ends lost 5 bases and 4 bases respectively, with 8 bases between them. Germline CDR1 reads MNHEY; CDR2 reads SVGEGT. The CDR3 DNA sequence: TGTGCCAGCAGTCCCTCCCCCTATGGCTACACCTTC. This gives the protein CASSPSPYGYTF.

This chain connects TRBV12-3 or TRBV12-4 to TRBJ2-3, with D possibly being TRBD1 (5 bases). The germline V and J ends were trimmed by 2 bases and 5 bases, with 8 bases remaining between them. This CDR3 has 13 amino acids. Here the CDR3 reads CASSLQGRDTQYF. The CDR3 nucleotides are TGTGCCAGCAGTTTACAGGGTCGAGATACGCAGTATTTT.

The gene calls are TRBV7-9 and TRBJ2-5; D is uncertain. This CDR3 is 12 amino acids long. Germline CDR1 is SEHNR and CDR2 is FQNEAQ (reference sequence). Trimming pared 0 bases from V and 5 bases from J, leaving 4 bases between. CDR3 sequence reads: CASSLAHETQYF. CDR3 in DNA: TGTGCCAGCAGCTTAGCGCACGAGACCCAGTACTTC.

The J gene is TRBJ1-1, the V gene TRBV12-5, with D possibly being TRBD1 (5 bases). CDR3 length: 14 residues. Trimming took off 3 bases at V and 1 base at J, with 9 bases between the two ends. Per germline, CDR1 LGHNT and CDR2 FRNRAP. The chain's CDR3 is CASGFGGANTEAFF. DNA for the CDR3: TGTGCTAGTGGTTTTGGAGGGGCGAACACTGAAGCTTTCTTT.

This CDR3 is CASSLDVGFYEQYF. CDR3 DNA sequence: TGTGCCAGCAGCTTAGATGTGGGTTTCTACGAGCAGTACTTC. The chain has TRBV11-2 and TRBJ2-7; no clear D. V was trimmed by 0 bases and J by 3 bases, leaving 9 bases between them. The CDR3 has 14 amino acids. CDR1 and CDR2 (germline): SGHAT, FQNNGV.

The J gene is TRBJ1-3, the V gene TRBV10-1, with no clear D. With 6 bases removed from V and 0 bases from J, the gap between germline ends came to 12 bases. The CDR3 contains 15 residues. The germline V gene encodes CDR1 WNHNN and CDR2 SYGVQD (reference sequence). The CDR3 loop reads CASRFTPVSGNTIYF. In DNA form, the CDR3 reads TGCGCCAGCAGGTTCACACCCGTCTCTGGAAACACCATATATTTT.

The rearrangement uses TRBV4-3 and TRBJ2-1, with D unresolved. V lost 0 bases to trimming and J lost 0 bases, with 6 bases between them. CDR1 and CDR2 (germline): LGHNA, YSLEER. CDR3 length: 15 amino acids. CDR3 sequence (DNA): TGCGCCAGCAGCCAAGATCAGCTCTCCTACAATGAGCAGTTCTTC. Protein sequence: CASSQDQLSYNEQFF.

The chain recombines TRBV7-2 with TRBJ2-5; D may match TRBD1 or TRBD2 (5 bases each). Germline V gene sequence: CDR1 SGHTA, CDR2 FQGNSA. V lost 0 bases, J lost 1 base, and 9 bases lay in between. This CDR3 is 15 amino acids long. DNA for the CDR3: TGTGCCAGCAGCTTAGCGGGGGTCCGCCAAGAGACCCAGTACTTC. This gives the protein CASSLAGVRQETQYF.

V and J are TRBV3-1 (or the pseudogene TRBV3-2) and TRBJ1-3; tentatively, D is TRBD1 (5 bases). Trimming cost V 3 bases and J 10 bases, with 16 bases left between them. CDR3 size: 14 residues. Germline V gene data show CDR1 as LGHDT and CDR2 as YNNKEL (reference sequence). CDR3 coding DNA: TGTGCCAGCAGCCATGGGGGAATCGGAGGGACCATATATTTT. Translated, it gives CASSHGGIGGTIYF.

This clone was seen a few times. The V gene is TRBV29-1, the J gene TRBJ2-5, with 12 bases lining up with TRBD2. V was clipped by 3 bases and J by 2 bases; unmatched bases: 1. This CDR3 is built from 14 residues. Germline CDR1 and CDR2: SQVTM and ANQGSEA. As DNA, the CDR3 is TGCAGCGTTGATCTAGCGGGGGGGCAAGAGACCCAGTACTTC. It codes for CSVDLAGGQETQYF.

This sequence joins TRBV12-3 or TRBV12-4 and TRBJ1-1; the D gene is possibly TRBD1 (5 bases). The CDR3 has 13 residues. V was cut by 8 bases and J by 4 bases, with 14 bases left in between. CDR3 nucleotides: TGTGCCAGCCGTTCGTGGGGCGGCACTGAAGCTTTCTTT. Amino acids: CASRSWGGTEAFF.

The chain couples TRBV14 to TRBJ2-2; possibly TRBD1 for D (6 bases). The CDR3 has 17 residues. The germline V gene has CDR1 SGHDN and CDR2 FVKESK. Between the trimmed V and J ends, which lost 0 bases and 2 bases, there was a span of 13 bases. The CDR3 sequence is CASSQDSDSTNTGELFF. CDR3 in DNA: TGTGCCAGCAGCCAAGATTCGGACAGTACCAACACCGGGGAGCTGTTTTTT.

CDR3 loop: CASIQQDNQPQHF. CDR3 DNA: TGTGCCAGCATACAACAGGACAATCAGCCCCAGCATTTT. The rearrangement uses TRBV28 and TRBJ1-5; TRBD1 might be the D (5 bases). This CDR3 contains 13 residues. Trimming shortened V by 7 bases and J by 3 bases, and 10 bases separated the two germline ends. Per the germline V gene, CDR1 is MDHEN and CDR2 is SYDVKM.

The CDR3 protein is CASSYRGGRGQNQPQHF. The CDR3 bases are TGTGCCAGCAGTTACCGGGGGGGCAGGGGGCAGAATCAGCCCCAGCATTTT. The chain has TRBV6-2 or TRBV6-3 and TRBJ1-5, with 8 nucleotides matching TRBD1. V lost 2 bases, J lost 4 bases, and 10 bases stayed unmatched. The CDR3 extends over 17 amino acids. The V gene's germline CDR1 is MNHEY and CDR2 SVGEGT.

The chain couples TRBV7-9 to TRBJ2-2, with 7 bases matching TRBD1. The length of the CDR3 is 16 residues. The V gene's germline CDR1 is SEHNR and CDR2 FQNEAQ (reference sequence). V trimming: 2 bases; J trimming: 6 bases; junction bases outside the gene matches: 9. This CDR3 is CASSLFRQGVAGELFF. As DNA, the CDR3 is TGTGCCAGCAGCTTATTTCGGCAGGGGGTCGCCGGGGAGCTGTTTTTT.

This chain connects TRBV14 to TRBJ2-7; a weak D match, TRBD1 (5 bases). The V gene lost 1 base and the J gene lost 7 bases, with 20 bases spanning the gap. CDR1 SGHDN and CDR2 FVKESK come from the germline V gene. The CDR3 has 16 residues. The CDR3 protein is CASSQAYGRGVREQYF. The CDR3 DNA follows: TGTGCCAGCAGCCAAGCCTACGGTAGGGGTGTGAGGGAGCAGTACTTC.

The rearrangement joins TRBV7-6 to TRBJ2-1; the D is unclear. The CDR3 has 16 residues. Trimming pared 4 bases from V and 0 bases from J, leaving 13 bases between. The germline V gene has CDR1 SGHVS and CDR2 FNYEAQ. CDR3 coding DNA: TGTGCCAGCAGCTCCAGTACCCCCAGCTCCTACAATGAGCAGTTCTTC. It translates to CASSSSTPSSYNEQFF.